The 25 T cell receptor beta chains below all came from one sample that was sequenced in a study of technical replicates of blood from a handful of donors. Sequenced by immunoSEQ multiplex PCR; TCRdb stores in-frame clones only, minus some. The sample has tens of thousands of clones; under 95% are singletons. Sample: T cells isolated from PBMCs. The receptors originated from a human donor in good health.

This chain links TRBV5-1 with TRBJ2-5; D unclear. Germline lookup yields CDR1 SGHRS and CDR2 YFSETQ. V shed 0 bases and J shed 6 bases, with 6 bases lying between them. This CDR3 has 12 amino acids. The CDR3 region has the DNA TGCGCCAGCAGCTTGGATTGGCAGACCCAGTACTTC. Residues: CASSLDWQTQYF.

The chain has TRBV6-1 and TRBJ1-5; perhaps TRBD1 as D (6 bases). The CDR3 runs 14 residues. Trimming removed 7 bases from V and 7 bases from J, with 17 bases in between. Looked up from germline, CDR1 is MNHNS and CDR2 is SASEGT. The CDR3 here is CASIQMDRLQPQHF. The CDR3 coding sequence is TGTGCCAGCATCCAAATGGACAGACTCCAGCCCCAGCATTTT.

The gene calls are TRBV14 and TRBJ1-6; D might be TRBD1 (5 bases). Trimming stripped 10 bases from V and 3 bases from J, with 13 bases between. This CDR3 region has 14 residues. Germline-derived CDR1 and CDR2 are SGHDN and FVKESK. In nucleotides, the CDR3 is TGTGCCATCACCCGACAGATCTATAATTCACCCCTCCACTTT. Translation gives CAITRQIYNSPLHF.

Here the CDR3 reads CASSGGWGGNTEAFF. The CDR3 bases are TGTGCCAGCAGCGGGGGCTGGGGTGGGAACACTGAAGCTTTCTTT. The chain uses TRBV5-6 and TRBJ1-1; D might be TRBD1 (6 bases). The germline V gene encodes CDR1 SGHDT and CDR2 YYEEEE. Trimming took 4 bases from V and 1 from J, leaving 14 bases between them. CDR3 length: 15 residues.

The chain combines TRBV6-5 with TRBJ2-7, with 12 nucleotides matching TRBD1. CDR1 is MNHEY and CDR2 is SVGAGI in the germline V gene. The length of the CDR3 is 15 residues. V trimming: 3 bases; J trimming: 2 bases; junction bases outside the gene matches: 2. Written as DNA, the CDR3 is TGTGCCAGCAGTTATGGGACAGGGGGCACCTACGAGCAGTACTTC. This translates into CASSYGTGGTYEQYF.

The chain employs TRBV28 and TRBJ2-7; weak D call: TRBD1 (5 bases). Looked up from germline, CDR1 is MDHEN and CDR2 is SYDVKM. The length of the CDR3 is 14 residues. Trimming removed 5 bases from V and 0 bases from J, with 11 bases in between. DNA of the CDR3: TGTGCCAGCAGTACAGGACGGTCCTCCTACGAGCAGTACTTC. It yields the protein CASSTGRSSYEQYF. The complete variable domain, with remaining parts taken from reference TRBV28 and TRBJ2-7, reads DVKVTQSSRYLVKRTGEKVFLECVQDMDHENMFWYRQDPGLGLRLIYFSYDVKMKEKGDIPEGYSVSREKKERFSLILESASTNQTSMYLCASSTGRSSYEQYFGPGTRLTVT.

The chain couples TRBV6-6 to TRBJ1-4, with 9 bases aligning to TRBD1. The germline V gene has CDR1 MNHNY and CDR2 SVGAGI (reference sequence). CDR3 length: 15 amino acids. J gave up 6 bases and V 2 bases, and 4 bases lay outside the gene matches. CDR3 protein: CASSYKGQGHEKLFF. CDR3 DNA sequence: TGTGCCAGCAGTTACAAGGGACAGGGTCATGAAAAACTGTTTTTT.

The V gene is TRBV6-6, the J gene TRBJ1-5; possibly TRBD1 for D (5 bases). The V end was cut by 6 bases, the J end by 6 bases, with 18 bases between. CDR3 length equals 15 residues. The V gene's germline CDR1 is MNHNY and CDR2 SVGAGI (reference sequence). CDR3 sequence: CASSAWGVIVQPQHF. The CDR3 nucleotides are TGTGCCAGCAGCGCCTGGGGCGTGATTGTTCAGCCCCAGCATTTT.

This chain uses TRBV6-1 with TRBJ2-1, with D perhaps matching TRBD2 (5 bases). V was trimmed by 1 base and J by 1 base, leaving 11 bases between them. Germline values: CDR1 MNHNS, CDR2 SASEGT. The CDR3 loop spans 16 amino acids. The CDR3 sequence: CASSEELAGSYNEQFF. CDR3 bases: TGTGCCAGCAGTGAAGAGCTCGCGGGTTCCTACAATGAGCAGTTCTTC.

The J gene is TRBJ2-1, the V gene TRBV19; TRBD1 is a possible D gene (6 bases). Germline V lookup: CDR1 LNHDA, CDR2 SQIVND (reference sequence). The CDR3 length is 14 residues. The germline V and J ends were trimmed by 4 bases and 4 bases, with 11 bases remaining between them. This chain's CDR3 is CASSKVTGYNEQFF. The CDR3 bases are TGTGCCAGTAGTAAAGTGACAGGTTACAATGAGCAGTTCTTC.

The chain carries TRBV7-9 and TRBJ2-3, with TRBD2 matching over 9 bases. Germline CDR1 is SEHNR and CDR2 is FQNEAQ (reference sequence). The CDR3 loop spans 14 amino acids. V was clipped by 3 bases and J by 4 bases; unmatched bases: 2. As DNA, the CDR3 is TGTGCCAGCAGCTTTGGACTAGCGTCAGATACGCAGTATTTT. Encoded protein: CASSFGLASDTQYF.

The gene calls are TRBV6-1 and TRBJ2-1; 7 nucleotides match TRBD2. The length of the CDR3 is 14 residues. Germline values: CDR1 MNHNS, CDR2 SASEGT. Germline trimming cut 7 bases from V and 0 bases from J; bases unmatched to any gene: 3. DNA for the CDR3: TGTGCCAGCACGAGCGGGACCTCCTACAATGAGCAGTTCTTC. Encoded protein: CASTSGTSYNEQFF.

V usage is TRBV5-6 and J usage is TRBJ1-5; TRBD1 matches 7 bases. This CDR3 has 17 residues. CDR1 is SGHDT and CDR2 is YYEEEE in the germline V gene. With V trimmed by 1 base and J by 0 bases, 7 bases remained unmatched. CDR3 in DNA: TGTGCCAGCAGCTTGACTCCCGGGACAGATAGCAATCAGCCCCAGCATTTT. Its protein is CASSLTPGTDSNQPQHF.

The genes are TRBV5-1 and TRBJ2-5, with 7 positions matching TRBD1. Per the germline V gene, CDR1 is SGHRS and CDR2 is YFSETQ. With 3 bases clipped from V and 1 base from J, the junction kept 6 bases outside the gene matches. The CDR3 sequence is 15 residues long. CDR3 amino acids: CASSSGQAGQETQYF. The CDR3 nucleotides read TGCGCCAGCAGCTCAGGACAGGCAGGCCAAGAGACCCAGTACTTC.

This clone appeared once. J is TRBJ1-5 and V is TRBV5-6, with 11 bases fitting TRBD1. The CDR3 has 14 amino acids. Unmatched junction bases numbered 1, after V lost 2 bases and J lost 6 bases. In germline, CDR1 is SGHDT, CDR2 YYEEEE. The CDR3 loop is CASSFGTGGQPQHF. The DNA for the CDR3 is TGTGCCAGCAGCTTCGGGACAGGGGGTCAGCCCCAGCATTTT.

This rearrangement joins TRBV5-1 to TRBJ2-3, with a possible D match to TRBD1 (5 bases). Germline loops: CDR1 SGHRS, CDR2 YFSETQ. This CDR3 spans 15 amino acids. V lost 1 base and J lost 3, with 12 bases in between. In nucleotides, the CDR3 is TGCGCCAGCAGCTTGACCCACCCAGGGACAGATACGCAGTATTTT. Its protein product is CASSLTHPGTDTQYF.

The chain couples TRBV29-1 to TRBJ2-7; 8 positions agree with TRBD2. Trimming took 4 bases from V and 3 from J; bases not matched to a gene: 5. The CDR3 covers 13 residues. The V gene's germline CDR1 is SQVTM and CDR2 ANQGSEA. The CDR3 reads CSVANGGGYEQYF. The CDR3 nucleotides read TGCAGCGTTGCCAACGGGGGGGGCTACGAGCAGTACTTC.

J is TRBJ2-7 and V is TRBV13; 9 bases are shared with TRBD1. The CDR3 has 15 residues. Unmatched junction bases numbered 4, after V lost 4 bases and J lost 0 bases. Germline V gene data show CDR1 as PRHDT and CDR2 as FYEKMQ (reference sequence). The CDR3: CASSSGTGSSYEQYF. CDR3 DNA sequence: TGTGCCAGCAGCTCGGGGACAGGGAGCTCCTACGAGCAGTACTTC.

The rearrangement uses TRBV29-1 and TRBJ2-7; 11 positions agree with TRBD2. This CDR3 comprises 13 residues. Trimming at V came to 4 bases and at J to 6 bases, leaving 5 bases not matched to a gene. CDR1 and CDR2 (germline): SQVTM, ANQGSEA. In DNA, the CDR3 is TGCAGCGTTGCTCTAGCGGGGGGACCCGAGCAGTACTTC. As protein: CSVALAGGPEQYF.

The chain is built from TRBV9 and TRBJ2-5; 8 bases fit TRBD1. The CDR3 is 17 amino acids. Unmatched junction bases numbered 12, after V lost 1 base and J lost 4 bases. The germline gives CDR1 SGDLS, CDR2 YYNGEE. The CDR3 nucleotides read TGTGCCAGCAGCGTAACCCCCCCGGACAGGGTAGGAGAGACCCAGTACTTC. It codes for CASSVTPPDRVGETQYF.

This clone was recorded once. The chain is built from TRBV4-1 and TRBJ2-7; D is possibly TRBD2 (6 bases). The V gene's germline CDR1 is MGHRA and CDR2 YSYEKL. CDR3 length: 15 residues. V lost 1 base and J 2 bases, leaving 12 bases between the germline ends. CDR3 nucleotide sequence: TGCGCCAGCAGCCAAGCGGGCGGGGATACCTACGAGCAGTACTTC. It specifies CASSQAGGDTYEQYF.

This clone was observed a few times. The V and J genes are TRBV7-9 and TRBJ1-2, with TRBD1 matching 8 bases. The CDR3 has 16 residues. Per germline, CDR1 SEHNR and CDR2 FQNEAQ (reference sequence). The trim removed 4 bases at V and 3 bases at J, leaving 10 bases unmatched. The CDR3 spells CASSSLLRGHDYGYTF. In DNA form, the CDR3 reads TGTGCCAGCAGCTCGCTACTCAGGGGGCATGACTATGGCTACACCTTC.

This sequence joins TRBV7-9 and TRBJ1-5; 8 nucleotides align to TRBD1. Germline values: CDR1 SEHNR, CDR2 FQNEAQ (reference sequence). Trimming at V came to 6 bases and at J to 4 bases, leaving 14 bases not matched to a gene. There are 17 residues in the CDR3. The CDR3 region is CASSSHTGGIGNQPQHF. CDR3 bases: TGTGCCAGCAGTTCGCATACAGGGGGAATTGGAAATCAGCCCCAGCATTTT.

This clone occurred once. The chain has TRBV30 and TRBJ2-7; tentatively, D is TRBD2 (6 bases). Germline V gene data show CDR1 as GTSNPN and CDR2 as SVGIG (reference sequence). This CDR3 has 13 amino acids. Trimming removed 3 bases from V and 3 bases from J, with 12 bases in between. As DNA, the CDR3 is TGTGCCTGGAGGGGAGGTCTAAGCTACGAGCAGTACTTC. This sequence encodes CAWRGGLSYEQYF.

The V and J genes are TRBV28 and TRBJ1-5; 10 bases match TRBD1. The V gene end was trimmed by 7 bases and the J gene end by 2 bases; junction bases not matched to a gene: 8. This CDR3 spans 16 amino acids. CDR1 is MDHEN and CDR2 is SYDVKM in the germline V gene. This CDR3 is CASTTTGTGGNQPQHF. The CDR3 DNA sequence: TGTGCCAGCACGACTACCGGGACAGGGGGCAATCAGCCCCAGCATTTT.